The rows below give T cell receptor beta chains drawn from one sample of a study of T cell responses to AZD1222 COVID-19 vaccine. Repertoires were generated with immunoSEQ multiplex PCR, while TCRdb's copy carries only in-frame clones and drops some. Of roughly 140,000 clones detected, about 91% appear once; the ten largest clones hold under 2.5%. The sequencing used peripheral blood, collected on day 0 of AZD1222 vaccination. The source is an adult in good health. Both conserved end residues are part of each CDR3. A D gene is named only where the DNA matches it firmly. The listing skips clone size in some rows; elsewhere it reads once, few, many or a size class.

CDR3: CAWSDLDSNQPQHF
DNA: TGTGCCTGGAGTGACCTAGATAGCAATCAGCCCCAGCATTTT
D: NA
V: TRBV30
size: NA
J: TRBJ1-5

CDR3: CASSPGTGRYGYTF
DNA: TGCGCCAGCAGCCCCGGGACAGGGCGCTATGGCTACACCTTC
D: TRBD1
V: TRBV5-1
size: NA
J: TRBJ1-2

CDR3: CASGSRQGYEQYF
DNA: TGTGCTAGTGGTTCCCGACAGGGCTACGAGCAGTACTTC
D: TRBD1
V: TRBV12-5
size: NA
J: TRBJ2-7

CDR3: CAWSVGSTGNTIYF
DNA: TGTGCCTGGAGCGTGGGGAGTACTGGAAACACCATATATTTT
D: NA
V: TRBV30
size: NA
J: TRBJ1-3

CDR3: CASRKLDGTHYEQYF
DNA: TGTGCCAGCAGAAAGCTGGACGGGACCCACTACGAGCAGTACTTC
D: NA
V: TRBV6-5
size: NA
J: TRBJ2-7

CDR3: CATSRGRSSSYEQYF
DNA: TGTGCCACCAGCAGGGGACGGTCCAGCTCCTACGAGCAGTACTTC
D: NA
V: TRBV15
size: few
J: TRBJ2-7

CDR3: CASRSSGQIYGYTF
DNA: TGTGCCAGCAGATCCTCTGGACAGATCTATGGCTACACCTTC
D: NA
V: TRBV28
size: NA
J: TRBJ1-2

CDR3: CASSRHGSDTQYF
DNA: TGTGCCAGTAGTAGGCATGGGTCAGATACGCAGTATTTT
D: NA
V: TRBV19
size: once
J: TRBJ2-3

CDR3: CARDGFGNSPLHF
DNA: TGTGCCAGGGACGGATTCGGGAATTCACCCCTCCACTTT
D: NA
V: TRBV19
size: NA
J: TRBJ1-6

CDR3: CASSLAGTYEQYF
DNA: TGCGCCAGCAGCTTGGCCGGAACCTACGAGCAGTACTTC
D: NA
V: TRBV5-1
size: NA
J: TRBJ2-7

CDR3: CASSLRDANYGYTF
DNA: TGTGCCAGCAGCCTCCGGGACGCCAACTATGGCTACACCTTC
D: NA
V: TRBV5-4
size: NA
J: TRBJ1-2

CDR3: CASSLGRAGLQFF
DNA: TGTGCCAGCAGCTTAGGGAGGGCTGGGCTGCAGTTCTTC
D: NA
V: TRBV11-1
size: NA
J: TRBJ2-1

CDR3: CASSLTGSYGYTF
DNA: TGTGCCAGCAGCTTGACAGGGAGCTATGGCTACACCTTC
D: TRBD1
V: TRBV11-1
size: once
J: TRBJ1-2

CDR3: CASSQRRDYGYTF
DNA: TGTGCCAGCAGTCAACGGAGGGACTATGGCTACACCTTC
D: NA
V: TRBV6-5
size: NA
J: TRBJ1-2

CDR3: CAWSEGLRSSYEQYF
DNA: TGTGCCTGGAGTGAAGGTTTGAGGAGCTCCTACGAGCAGTACTTC
D: NA
V: TRBV30
size: NA
J: TRBJ2-7

CDR3: CASTVQGAQGYTF
DNA: TGTGCCAGCACTGTACAGGGGGCGCAAGGCTACACCTTC
D: TRBD1
V: TRBV6-5
size: NA
J: TRBJ1-2

CDR3: CASSYGGRYNEQFF
DNA: TGTGCCAGCAGTTACGGCGGGAGGTATAATGAGCAGTTCTTC
D: TRBD2
V: TRBV6-2/TRBV6-3
size: NA
J: TRBJ2-1

CDR3: CASSNGGDRGPPKNIQYF
DNA: TGTGCCAGCAGCAATGGGGGGGACAGGGGACCTCCCAAAAACATTCAGTACTTC
D: NA
V: TRBV21-1
size: NA
J: TRBJ2-4

CDR3: CASMEGSAHSPLHF
DNA: TGCGCCAGCATGGAGGGGTCGGCCCATTCACCCCTCCACTTT
D: NA
V: TRBV5-1
size: NA
J: TRBJ1-6

CDR3: CASSVTSDPDTQYF
DNA: TGTGCCAGCAGCGTAACTAGCGATCCAGATACGCAGTATTTT
D: TRBD2
V: TRBV7-6
size: NA
J: TRBJ2-3

CDR3: CASSDRGREVPQHF
DNA: TGTGCCAGTAGTGATAGAGGCAGGGAGGTGCCCCAGCATTTT
D: NA
V: TRBV19
size: NA
J: TRBJ1-5

CDR3: CASSESAASSYEQYF
DNA: TGTGCCAGCAGTGAATCGGCGGCGAGCTCCTACGAGCAGTACTTC
D: NA
V: TRBV2
size: NA
J: TRBJ2-7

CDR3: CASRSPPNEKLFF
DNA: TGTGCCAGCAGGAGTCCACCTAATGAAAAACTGTTTTTT
D: NA
V: TRBV2
size: NA
J: TRBJ1-4

CDR3: CASSRPTSGSTDTQYF
DNA: TGTGCCAGCAGCCGACCTACTAGCGGAAGCACAGATACGCAGTATTTT
D: TRBD2
V: TRBV5-4
size: once
J: TRBJ2-3

CDR3: CAIRRGALAGREDTQYF
DNA: TGTGCCATCAGGAGGGGGGCCCTAGCGGGAAGGGAAGATACGCAGTATTTT
D: TRBD2
V: TRBV10-3
size: NA
J: TRBJ2-3

CDR3: CASSLLTGRTNEKLFF
DNA: TGTGCCAGCAGCCTACTTACGGGACGAACTAATGAAAAACTGTTTTTT
D: NA
V: TRBV5-6
size: NA
J: TRBJ1-4

CDR3: CASSEAGTGASPLHF
DNA: TGTGCCAGCAGTGAAGCCGGGACAGGGGCGTCACCCCTCCACTTT
D: TRBD1
V: TRBV6-4
size: NA
J: TRBJ1-6

CDR3: CASSQDARTNYGYTF
DNA: TGTGCCAGCAGCCAAGATGCCAGAACTAACTATGGCTACACCTTC
D: NA
V: TRBV3-1/TRBV3-2
size: NA
J: TRBJ1-2

CDR3: CASNTGNEQFF
DNA: TGTGCCAGCAACACCGGGAATGAGCAGTTCTTC
D: NA
V: TRBV27
size: NA
J: TRBJ2-1

CDR3: CASSLIDRGGYGYTF
DNA: TGTGCCAGCAGTCTGATAGACAGGGGAGGATATGGCTACACCTTC
D: TRBD1
V: TRBV28
size: NA
J: TRBJ1-2

CDR3: CASTHGVPNTEAFF
DNA: TGTGCCAGTACCCACGGGGTCCCGAACACTGAAGCTTTCTTT
D: NA
V: TRBV19
size: NA
J: TRBJ1-1

CDR3: CAISTTGTPTGELFF
DNA: TGTGCCATCAGTACAACCGGGACGCCAACCGGGGAGCTGTTTTTT
D: NA
V: TRBV10-3
size: NA
J: TRBJ2-2

CDR3: CASSAETALAQKQFF
DNA: TGTGCCAGCAGTGCCGAGACAGCGCTAGCTCAAAAGCAGTTCTTC
D: NA
V: TRBV2
size: NA
J: TRBJ2-1

CDR3: CASSSWRGQFF
DNA: TGTGCCAGCAGTTCATGGAGAGGGCAGTTCTTC
D: NA
V: TRBV28
size: once
J: TRBJ2-1

CDR3: CAADPGQRQGDQPQHF
DNA: TGTGCCGCCGATCCCGGACAGAGACAGGGGGATCAGCCCCAGCATTTT
D: NA
V: TRBV21-1
size: NA
J: TRBJ1-5

CDR3: CSVVGRGQANEAFF
DNA: TGCAGCGTGGTGGGCAGGGGGCAAGCTAATGAAGCTTTCTTT
D: TRBD1
V: TRBV29-1
size: once
J: TRBJ1-1

CDR3: CASHGGYGYTF
DNA: TGTGCCAGTCACGGGGGATATGGCTACACCTTC
D: NA
V: TRBV19
size: once
J: TRBJ1-2

CDR3: CASSEARGNTEAFF
DNA: TGCGCCAGCAGCGAGGCCCGGGGGAACACTGAAGCTTTCTTT
D: NA
V: TRBV5-1
size: few
J: TRBJ1-1

CDR3: CASSLGQGGQAFF
DNA: TGTGCCAGCAGCTTAGGACAGGGAGGCCAAGCTTTCTTT
D: NA
V: TRBV13
size: NA
J: TRBJ1-1

CDR3: CASSLRGPSPLHF
DNA: TGTGCCAGCAGCTTGAGGGGGCCTTCACCCCTCCACTTT
D: TRBD1
V: TRBV5-6
size: NA
J: TRBJ1-6

CDR3: CASSSQGTGNQPQHF
DNA: TGTGCCAGCAGTTCCCAGGGGACAGGCAATCAGCCCCAGCATTTT
D: TRBD1
V: TRBV2
size: NA
J: TRBJ1-5

CDR3: CASSLSANTEAFF
DNA: TGTGCCAGCAGTTTATCGGCCAACACTGAAGCTTTCTTT
D: NA
V: TRBV12-3/TRBV12-4
size: NA
J: TRBJ1-1

CDR3: CASSAGQGYNEQYF
DNA: TGTGCCAGCAGCGCCGGACAGGGGTACAACGAGCAGTACTTC
D: TRBD1
V: TRBV11-3
size: NA
J: TRBJ2-7

CDR3: CASSQVPGSGNTIYF
DNA: TGTGCCAGCAGCCAAGTTCCCGGCTCTGGAAACACCATATATTTT
D: NA
V: TRBV14
size: NA
J: TRBJ1-3

CDR3: CASSLNGDQETQYF
DNA: TGTGCCAGCAGCCTGAACGGGGACCAAGAGACCCAGTACTTC
D: NA
V: TRBV27
size: NA
J: TRBJ2-5

CDR3: CASNSDRVGTQYF
DNA: TGTGCCAGCAACTCGGACAGGGTGGGGACCCAGTACTTC
D: TRBD1
V: TRBV6-5
size: NA
J: TRBJ2-5

CDR3: CASREQGLNEQFF
DNA: TGTGCCAGCAGGGAACAGGGGCTCAATGAGCAGTTCTTC
D: TRBD1
V: TRBV28
size: few
J: TRBJ2-1

CDR3: CAWRGGHYGYTF
DNA: TGTGCCTGGAGAGGGGGGCACTATGGCTACACCTTC
D: NA
V: TRBV30
size: NA
J: TRBJ1-2

CDR3: CASSQSSYNEQFF
DNA: TGTGCCAGCAGCCAGAGCTCCTACAATGAGCAGTTCTTC
D: NA
V: TRBV14
size: NA
J: TRBJ2-1

CDR3: CASSIRGAKNIQYF
DNA: TGTGCCAGTAGTATTCGGGGAGCCAAAAACATTCAGTACTTC
D: NA
V: TRBV19
size: NA
J: TRBJ2-4

CDR3: CASSWGLAEPLAQYF
DNA: TGTGCCAGCAGCTGGGGACTAGCGGAGCCACTGGCCCAGTACTTC
D: TRBD2
V: TRBV13
size: NA
J: TRBJ2-5